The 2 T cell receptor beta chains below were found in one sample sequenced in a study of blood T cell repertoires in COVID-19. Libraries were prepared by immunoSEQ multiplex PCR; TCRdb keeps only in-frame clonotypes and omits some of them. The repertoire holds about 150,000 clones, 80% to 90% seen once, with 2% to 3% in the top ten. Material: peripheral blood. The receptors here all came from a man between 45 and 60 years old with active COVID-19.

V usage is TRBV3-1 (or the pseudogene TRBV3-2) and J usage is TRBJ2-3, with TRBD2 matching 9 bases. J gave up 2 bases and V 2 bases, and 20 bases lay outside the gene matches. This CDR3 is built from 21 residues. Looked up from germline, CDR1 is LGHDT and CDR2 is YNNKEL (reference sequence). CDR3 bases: TGTGCCAGCAGCCAAAGCCAACTGAGGCGGGGGGGCCGCGAACACACAGATACGCAGTATTTT. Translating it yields CASSQSQLRRGGREHTDTQYF.

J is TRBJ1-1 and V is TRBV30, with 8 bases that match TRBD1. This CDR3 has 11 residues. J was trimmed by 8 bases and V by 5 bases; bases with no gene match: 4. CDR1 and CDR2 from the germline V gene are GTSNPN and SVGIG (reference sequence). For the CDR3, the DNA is TGTGCCTGGGCCTACAGGGGGGAAGCTTTCTTT. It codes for CAWAYRGEAFF.